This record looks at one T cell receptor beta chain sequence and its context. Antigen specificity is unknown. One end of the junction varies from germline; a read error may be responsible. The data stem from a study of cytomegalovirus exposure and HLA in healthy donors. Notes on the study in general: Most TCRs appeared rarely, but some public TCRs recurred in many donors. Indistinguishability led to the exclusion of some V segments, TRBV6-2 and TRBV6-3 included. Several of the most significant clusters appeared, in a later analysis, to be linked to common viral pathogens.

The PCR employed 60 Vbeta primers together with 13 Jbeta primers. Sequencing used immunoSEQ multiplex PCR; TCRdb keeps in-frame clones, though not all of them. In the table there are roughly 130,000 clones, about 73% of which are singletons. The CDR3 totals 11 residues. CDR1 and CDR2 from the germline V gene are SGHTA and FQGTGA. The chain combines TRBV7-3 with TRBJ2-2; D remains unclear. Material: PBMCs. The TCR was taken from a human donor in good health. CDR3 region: CASSLTGELFF. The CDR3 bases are TGTGCCAGCAGCCTAACCGGGGAGCTGTTTTTT. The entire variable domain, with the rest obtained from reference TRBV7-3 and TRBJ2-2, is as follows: GAGVSQTPSNKVTEKGKYVELRCDPISGHTALYWYRQSLGQGPEFLIYFQGTGAADDSGLPNDRFFAVRPEGSVSTLKIQRTERGDSAVYLCASSLTGELFFGEGSRLTVL.